Sequencing of this TCR beta chain was carried out in a study of blood T cell repertoires in COVID-19. In germline, CDR1 is SEHNR, CDR2 FQNEAQ (reference sequence). This CDR3 spans 14 amino acids. Trimming removed 2 bases from V and 4 bases from J, with 11 bases in between. Profiling relied on immunoSEQ multiplex PCR, and the TCRdb table lists in-frame clones only, not all of them. Here the sample spans some 150,000 clones, 84% being singletons. The study drew participants aged about 18 to 95 years from 24 US areas. The sequence was collected from a woman aged 50 to 65 who had been exposed to COVID-19. The sample consisted of PBMCs or T cells enriched from blood (not recorded which). The V and J genes are TRBV7-9 and TRBJ2-5; a possible D gene is TRBD2 (5 bases). CDR3 coding DNA: TGTGCCAGCAGCTTACGAGGGTCCGGAGAGACCCAGTACTTC. It encodes CASSLRGSGETQYF.